The clone carrying this TCR beta chain was detected only a few times. Its antigen is not known. With the read ending 3 residues before the CDR3 end, the germline J gene is used to fill in that end. Of CVID subjects, 15 were female and roughly 29 male, mean age approximately 44. These data are taken from a study of T cell clonality in common variable immunodeficiency. Study results and caveats: CVID subjects had higher TCRbeta clonality than healthy controls, most marked in about a third. Common variable immunodeficiency TCR beta sequences reportedly had fewer deletions and N-nucleotide insertions. CVID subjects shared fewer TCRbeta clones than healthy controls did.

Control and CVID samples contributed equal amounts of genomic DNA. Produced via immunoSEQ multiplex PCR; TCRdb's table is partial and in-frame only. The sample was found to contain fewer than 35,000 clones, and every one recurs. The CDR3 consists of 14 residues. CDR1 is DFQATT, CDR2 SNEGSKA, per germline (reference sequence). The receptor's source is a human donor with common variable immunodeficiency. V usage is TRBV20-1 and J usage is TRBJ1-2; D perhaps matches TRBD1 (5 bases). The specimen sequenced was peripheral blood mononuclear cells. CDR3 loop: CSARVLGEGYGYTF. Incomplete CDR3 DNA: TGCAGTGCTAGAGTTTTAGGGGAGGGGTACGGC.